This TCR beta chain was observed in a study of graft-versus-host responses after intestinal transplantation. Data came from immunoSEQ multiplex PCR; TCRdb stores just in-frame clones and leaves some out. The profile shows about 40,000 clones, more than 80% of them singletons. Germline V lookup: CDR1 SQVTM, CDR2 ANQGSEA. The CDR3 sequence is 14 residues long. With 5 bases removed from V and 2 bases from J, the gap between germline ends came to 13 bases. The chain employs TRBV29-1 and TRBJ2-1; D is possibly TRBD1 (6 bases). The clonotype originates from a human patient who received an intestinal transplant, so some T cells may come from the graft donor. Specimen: PBMCs, collected about 330 days after intestinal transplant. The CDR3 coding sequence is TGCAGCGTTCGTAACAGGGAAACCTACAATGAGCAGTTCTTC. The encoded protein is CSVRNRETYNEQFF.